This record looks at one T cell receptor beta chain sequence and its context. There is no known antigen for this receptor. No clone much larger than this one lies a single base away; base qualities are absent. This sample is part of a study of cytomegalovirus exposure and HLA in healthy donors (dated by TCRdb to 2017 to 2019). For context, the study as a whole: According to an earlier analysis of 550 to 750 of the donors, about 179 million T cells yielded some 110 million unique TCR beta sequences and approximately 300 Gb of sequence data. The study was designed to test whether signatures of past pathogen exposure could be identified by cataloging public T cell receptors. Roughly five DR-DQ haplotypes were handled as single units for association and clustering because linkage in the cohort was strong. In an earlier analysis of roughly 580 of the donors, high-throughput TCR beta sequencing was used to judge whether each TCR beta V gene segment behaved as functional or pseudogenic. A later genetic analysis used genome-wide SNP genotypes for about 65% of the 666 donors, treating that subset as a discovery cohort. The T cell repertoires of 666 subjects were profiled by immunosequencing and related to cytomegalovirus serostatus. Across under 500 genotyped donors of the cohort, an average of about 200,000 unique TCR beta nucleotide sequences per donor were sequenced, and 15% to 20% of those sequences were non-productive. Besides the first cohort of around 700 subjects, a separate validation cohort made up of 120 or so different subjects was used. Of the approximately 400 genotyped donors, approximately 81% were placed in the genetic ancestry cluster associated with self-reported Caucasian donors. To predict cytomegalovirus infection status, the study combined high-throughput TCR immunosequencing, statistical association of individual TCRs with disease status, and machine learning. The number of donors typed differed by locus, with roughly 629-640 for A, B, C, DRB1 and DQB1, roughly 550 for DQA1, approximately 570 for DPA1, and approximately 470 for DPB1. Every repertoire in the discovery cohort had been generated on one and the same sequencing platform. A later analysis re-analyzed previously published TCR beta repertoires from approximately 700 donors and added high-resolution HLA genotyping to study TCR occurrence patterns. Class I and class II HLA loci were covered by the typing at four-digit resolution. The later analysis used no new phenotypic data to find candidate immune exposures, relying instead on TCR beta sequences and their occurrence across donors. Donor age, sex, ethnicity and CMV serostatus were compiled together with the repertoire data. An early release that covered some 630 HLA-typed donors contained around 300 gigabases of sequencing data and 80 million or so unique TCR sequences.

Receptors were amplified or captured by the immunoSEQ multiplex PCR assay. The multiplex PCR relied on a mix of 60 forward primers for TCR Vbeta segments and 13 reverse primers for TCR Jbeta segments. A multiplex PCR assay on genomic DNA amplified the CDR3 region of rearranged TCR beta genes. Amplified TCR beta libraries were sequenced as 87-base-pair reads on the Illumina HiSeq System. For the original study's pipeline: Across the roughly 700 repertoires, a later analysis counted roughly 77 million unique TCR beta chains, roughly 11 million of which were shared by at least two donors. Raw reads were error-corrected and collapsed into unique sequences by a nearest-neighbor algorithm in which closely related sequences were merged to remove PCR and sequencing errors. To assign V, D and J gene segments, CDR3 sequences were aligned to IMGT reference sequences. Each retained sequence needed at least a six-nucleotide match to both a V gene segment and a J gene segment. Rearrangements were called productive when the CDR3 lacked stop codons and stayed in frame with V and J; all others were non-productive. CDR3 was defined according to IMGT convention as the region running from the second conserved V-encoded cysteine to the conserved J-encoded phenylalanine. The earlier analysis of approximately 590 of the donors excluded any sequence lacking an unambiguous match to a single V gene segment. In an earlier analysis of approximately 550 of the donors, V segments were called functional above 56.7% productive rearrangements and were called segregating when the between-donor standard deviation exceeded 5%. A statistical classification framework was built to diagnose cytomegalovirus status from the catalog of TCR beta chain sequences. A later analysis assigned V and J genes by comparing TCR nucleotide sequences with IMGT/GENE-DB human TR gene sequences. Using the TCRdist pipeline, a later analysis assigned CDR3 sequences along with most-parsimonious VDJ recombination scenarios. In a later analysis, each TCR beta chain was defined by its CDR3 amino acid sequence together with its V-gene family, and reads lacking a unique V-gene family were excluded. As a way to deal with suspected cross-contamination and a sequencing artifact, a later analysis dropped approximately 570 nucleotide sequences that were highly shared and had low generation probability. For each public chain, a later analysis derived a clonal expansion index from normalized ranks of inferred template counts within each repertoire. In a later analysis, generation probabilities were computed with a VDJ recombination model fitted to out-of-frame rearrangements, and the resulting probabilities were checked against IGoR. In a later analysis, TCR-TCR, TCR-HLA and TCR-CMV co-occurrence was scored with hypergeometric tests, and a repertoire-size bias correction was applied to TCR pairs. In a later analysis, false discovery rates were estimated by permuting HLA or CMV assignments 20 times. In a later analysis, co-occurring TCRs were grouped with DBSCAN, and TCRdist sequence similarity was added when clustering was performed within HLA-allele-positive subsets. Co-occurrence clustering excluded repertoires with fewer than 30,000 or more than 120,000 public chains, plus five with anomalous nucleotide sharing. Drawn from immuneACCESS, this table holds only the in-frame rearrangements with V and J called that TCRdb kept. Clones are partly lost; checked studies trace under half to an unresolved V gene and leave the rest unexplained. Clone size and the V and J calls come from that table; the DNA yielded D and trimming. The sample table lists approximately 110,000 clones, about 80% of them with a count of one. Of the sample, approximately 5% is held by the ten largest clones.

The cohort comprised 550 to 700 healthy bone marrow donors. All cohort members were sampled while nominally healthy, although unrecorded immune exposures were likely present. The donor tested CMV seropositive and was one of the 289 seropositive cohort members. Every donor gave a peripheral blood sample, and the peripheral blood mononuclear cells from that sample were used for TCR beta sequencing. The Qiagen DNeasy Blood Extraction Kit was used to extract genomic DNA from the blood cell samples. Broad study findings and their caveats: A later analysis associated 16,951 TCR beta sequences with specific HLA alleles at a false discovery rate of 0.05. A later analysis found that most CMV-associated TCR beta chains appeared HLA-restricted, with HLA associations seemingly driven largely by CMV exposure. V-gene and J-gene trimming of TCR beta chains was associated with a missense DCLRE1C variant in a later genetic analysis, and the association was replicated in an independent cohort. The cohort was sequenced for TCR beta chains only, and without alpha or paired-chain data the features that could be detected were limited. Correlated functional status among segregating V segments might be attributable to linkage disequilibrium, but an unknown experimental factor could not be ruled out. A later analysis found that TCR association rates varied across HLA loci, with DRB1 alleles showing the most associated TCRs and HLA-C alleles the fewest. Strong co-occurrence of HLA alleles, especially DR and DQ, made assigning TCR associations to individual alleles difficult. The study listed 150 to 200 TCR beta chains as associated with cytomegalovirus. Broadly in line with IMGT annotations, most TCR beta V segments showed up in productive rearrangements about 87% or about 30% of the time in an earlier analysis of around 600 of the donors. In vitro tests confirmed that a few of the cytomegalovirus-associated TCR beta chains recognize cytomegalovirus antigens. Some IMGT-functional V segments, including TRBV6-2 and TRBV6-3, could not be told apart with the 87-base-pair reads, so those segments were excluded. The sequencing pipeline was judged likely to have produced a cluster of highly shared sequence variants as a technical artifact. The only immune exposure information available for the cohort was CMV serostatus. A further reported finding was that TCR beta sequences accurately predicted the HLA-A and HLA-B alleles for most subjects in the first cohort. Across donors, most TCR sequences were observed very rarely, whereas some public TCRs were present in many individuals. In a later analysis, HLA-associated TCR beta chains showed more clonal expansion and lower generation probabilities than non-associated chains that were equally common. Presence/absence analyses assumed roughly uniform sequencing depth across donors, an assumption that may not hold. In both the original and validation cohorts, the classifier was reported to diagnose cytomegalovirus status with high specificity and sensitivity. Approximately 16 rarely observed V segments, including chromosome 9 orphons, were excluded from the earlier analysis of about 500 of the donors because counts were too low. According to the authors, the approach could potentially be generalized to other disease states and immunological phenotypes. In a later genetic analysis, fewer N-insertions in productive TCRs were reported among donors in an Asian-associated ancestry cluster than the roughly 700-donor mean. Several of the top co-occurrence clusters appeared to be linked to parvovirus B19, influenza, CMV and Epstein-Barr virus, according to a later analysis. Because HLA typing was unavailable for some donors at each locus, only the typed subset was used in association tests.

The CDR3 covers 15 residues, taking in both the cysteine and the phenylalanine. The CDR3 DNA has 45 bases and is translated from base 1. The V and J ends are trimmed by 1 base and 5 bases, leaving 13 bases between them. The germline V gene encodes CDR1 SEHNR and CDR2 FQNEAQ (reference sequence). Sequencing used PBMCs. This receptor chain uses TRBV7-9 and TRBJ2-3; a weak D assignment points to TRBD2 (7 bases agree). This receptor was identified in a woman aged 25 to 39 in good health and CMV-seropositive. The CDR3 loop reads CASSLGGGPVDTQYF. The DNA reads TGTGCCAGCAGCTTAGGGGGGGGCCCGGTAGATACGCAGTATTTT.